What follows are 9 T cell receptor beta chains derived from one specimen sequenced in a study of cytomegalovirus exposure and HLA in healthy donors. Repertoires were generated with immunoSEQ multiplex PCR, while TCRdb's copy carries only in-frame clones and drops some. Of some 120,000 clones in the sample, around nine tenths are singletons; the top ten hold 1.4%. The sample consisted of PBMCs. The origin of the receptors is a man aged 30 to 39 in good health and CMV-seronegative.

The sample holds one count of this clone. The rearrangement links TRBV7-3 to TRBJ2-1; the D gene is possibly TRBD1 (5 bases). CDR1 is SGHTA and CDR2 is FQGTGA in the germline V gene. Trimming took 3 bases from V and 1 from J, leaving 10 bases between them. The CDR3 is made up of 15 amino acids. CDR3 sequence (DNA): TGTGCCAGCAGCTTCAGGGCCCATTCCTACAATGAGCAGTTCTTC. The encoded protein is CASSFRAHSYNEQFF.

The chain has TRBV5-4 and TRBJ1-5; 7 nucleotides agree with TRBD1. The CDR3 is 16 residues long. V lost 0 bases, J lost 2 bases, and 5 bases stayed unmatched. The germline CDR1 and CDR2 sequences are SGHNT and YYREEE (reference sequence). The CDR3 DNA follows: TGTGCCAGCAGCTTGGGAGGGGGCTATGGCAATCAGCCCCAGCATTTT. Amino acids: CASSLGGGYGNQPQHF.

The gene calls are TRBV10-2 and TRBJ1-2; D ambiguous. CDR1 is WSHSY and CDR2 is SAAADI in the germline V gene. The CDR3 runs 13 residues. V was clipped by 3 bases and J by 4 bases, with 9 bases between them. The DNA for the CDR3 is TGCGCCAGCAGTGACAGCGTAGGCTATGGCTACACCTTC. This gives the protein CASSDSVGYGYTF.

The chain uses TRBV6-5 and TRBJ1-3; D call uncertain. This CDR3 is 16 amino acids long. Trimming left V 1 base short and J 2 bases short, with 12 bases between. Germline loops: CDR1 MNHEY, CDR2 SVGAGI. The CDR3 sequence is CASSYWTTGTGNTIYF. CDR3 bases: TGTGCCAGCAGTTACTGGACTACGGGAACTGGAAACACCATATATTTT.

Comments on this clone: The sample carries other DNA sequences with the same CDR3. The chain employs TRBV5-1 and TRBJ1-2; no clear D gene. Trimming took 0 bases from V and 0 from J, leaving 3 bases between them. The V gene's germline CDR1 is SGHRS and CDR2 YFSETQ. The CDR3 runs to 13 residues. CDR3 amino acids: CASSLATNYGYTF. As DNA, the CDR3 is TGCGCCAGCAGCTTGGCAACTAACTATGGCTACACCTTC.

The chain links TRBV5-1 to TRBJ2-7, with TRBD2 matching over 9 bases. This CDR3 has 15 residues. Trimming at V came to 4 bases and at J to 7 bases, leaving 12 bases not matched to a gene. CDR1 SGHRS and CDR2 YFSETQ come from the germline V gene. CDR3 amino acids: CASSLVAGAAKEQYF. In DNA, the CDR3 is TGCGCCAGCAGCCTTGTAGCGGGAGCTGCGAAAGAGCAGTACTTC.

The chain joins TRBV9 to TRBJ2-3; perhaps TRBD2 as D (6 bases). CDR3 length: 14 residues. Trimming removed 0 bases from V and 6 bases from J, with 11 bases in between. Germline values: CDR1 SGDLS, CDR2 YYNGEE. The CDR3 bases are TGTGCCAGCAGCGTAGAGGTGGGGAGGGATACGCAGTATTTT. Its translation is CASSVEVGRDTQYF.

The chain uses TRBV7-9 and TRBJ2-5; a weak D match, TRBD1 (6 bases). Germline CDR1 reads SEHNR; CDR2 reads FQNEAQ (reference sequence). V was pared by 5 bases and J by 5 bases, with 15 bases between. The CDR3 is 14 residues long. The CDR3 nucleotides are TGTGCCAGCAGCCAAAACAGGGCCCGGGAGACCCAGTACTTC. Amino acids: CASSQNRARETQYF.

The chain carries TRBV6-5 and TRBJ1-4; no clear D. There are 13 residues in the CDR3. Looked up from germline, CDR1 is MNHEY and CDR2 is SVGAGI. V lost 6 bases and J 5 bases, leaving 10 bases between the germline ends. The CDR3 protein is CASSLALNEKLFF. CDR3 coding DNA: TGTGCCAGCAGCCTAGCCCTAAATGAAAAACTGTTTTTT.